This TCR beta chain was found in a study of cytomegalovirus exposure and HLA in healthy donors. Study summary: According to later analysis, the same platform produced the roughly 130 validation and approximately 700 first-cohort repertoires.

The assay was immunoSEQ multiplex PCR, and TCRdb's table has in-frame clones only and misses some. Here the sample spans about 48,000 clones, 80% to 90% being singletons. The V gene's germline CDR1 is MDHEN and CDR2 SYDVKM. The V end lost 4 bases, the J end lost 5 bases, and 12 bases lay between the germline ends. The CDR3 extends over 14 amino acids. As regards this clone: Its specificity is not known.

Overall study findings and caveats: A subsequent analysis found that TCR clusters from the first cohort also tended to co-occur in the 120 validation repertoires, with around 94% of cluster scores above 0.

The clonotype comes from a woman aged 25 to 39 in good health and CMV-seronegative. This chain links TRBV28 with TRBJ2-1, with a weak D call TRBD1 (6 bases). The sample comprised PBMCs. For the CDR3, the DNA is TGTGCCAGCAGTTCCGGACAGTCAAACAATGAGCAGTTCTTC. This encodes CASSSGQSNNEQFF.